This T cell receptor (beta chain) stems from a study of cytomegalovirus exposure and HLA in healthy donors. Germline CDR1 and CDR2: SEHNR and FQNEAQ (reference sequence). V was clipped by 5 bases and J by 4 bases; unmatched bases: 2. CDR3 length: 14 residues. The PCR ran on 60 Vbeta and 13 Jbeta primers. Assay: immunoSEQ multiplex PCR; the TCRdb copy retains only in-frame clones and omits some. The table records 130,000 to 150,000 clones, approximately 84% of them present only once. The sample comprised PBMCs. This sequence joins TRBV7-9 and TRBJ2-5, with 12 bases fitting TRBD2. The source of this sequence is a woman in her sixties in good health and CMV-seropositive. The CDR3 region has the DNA TGTGCCAGCAGCCCTAGCGGGAGGGGAGAGACCCAGTACTTC. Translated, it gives CASSPSGRGETQYF.